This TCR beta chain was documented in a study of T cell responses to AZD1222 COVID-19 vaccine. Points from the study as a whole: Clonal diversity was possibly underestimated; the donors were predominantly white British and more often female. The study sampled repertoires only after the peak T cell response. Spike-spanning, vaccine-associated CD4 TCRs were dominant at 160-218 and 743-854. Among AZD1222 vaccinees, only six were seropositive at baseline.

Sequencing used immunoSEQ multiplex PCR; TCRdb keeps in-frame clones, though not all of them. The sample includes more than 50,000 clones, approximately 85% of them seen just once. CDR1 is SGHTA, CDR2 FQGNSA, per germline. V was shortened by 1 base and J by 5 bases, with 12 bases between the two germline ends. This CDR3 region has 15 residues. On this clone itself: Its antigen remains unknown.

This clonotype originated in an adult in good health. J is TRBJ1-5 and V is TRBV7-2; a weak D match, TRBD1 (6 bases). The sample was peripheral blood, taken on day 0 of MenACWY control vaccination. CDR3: CASSLGGRGYQPQHF. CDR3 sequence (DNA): TGTGCCAGCAGCTTAGGGGGGCGCGGATATCAGCCCCAGCATTTT.